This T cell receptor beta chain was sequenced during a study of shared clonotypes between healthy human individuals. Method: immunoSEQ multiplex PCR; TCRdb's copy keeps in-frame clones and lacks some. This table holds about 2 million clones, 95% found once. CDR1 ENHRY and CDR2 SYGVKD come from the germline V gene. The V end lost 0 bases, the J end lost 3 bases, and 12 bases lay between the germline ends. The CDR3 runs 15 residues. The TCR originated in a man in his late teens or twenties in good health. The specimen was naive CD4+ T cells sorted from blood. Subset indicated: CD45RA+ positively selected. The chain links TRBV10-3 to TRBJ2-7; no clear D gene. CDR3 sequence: CAISESNPALYEQYF. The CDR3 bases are TGTGCCATCAGTGAGTCGAATCCCGCACTCTACGAGCAGTACTTC.